The rows below give T cell receptor beta chains drawn from one sample of a study of metastatic and nonmetastatic thyroid tumors. TCRdb re-clonotyped the PCR reads via MiXCR. Of about 21,000 clones listed, 28% are singletons. Sequenced input: tumor tissue. The source is a male donor with papillary thyroid cancer or a benign thyroid nodule (not recorded which). Some clones in this sample may be carry-over from other donors' samples. Both conserved end residues are part of each CDR3. Fields, in order: V gene, J gene, CDR3 protein.

v_gene: TRBV2
j_gene: TRBJ1-6
CDR3aa: CASTGGAHNSPLHF

v_gene: TRBV15
j_gene: TRBJ2-3
CDR3aa: CSTSSGREVTDTQYF

v_gene: TRBV20-1
j_gene: TRBJ2-1
CDR3aa: CSAQAGPYNEQFF

v_gene: TRBV28
j_gene: TRBJ2-7
CDR3aa: CASLERQGAYEQYF

v_gene: TRBV4-1
j_gene: TRBJ1-1
CDR3aa: CASSQGSSNTEAFF

v_gene: TRBV28
j_gene: TRBJ2-5
CDR3aa: CASSSVNQETQYF

v_gene: TRBV6-5
j_gene: TRBJ2-7
CDR3aa: CASSYRASGNSYEQYF

v_gene: TRBV3-1
j_gene: TRBJ2-3
CDR3aa: CASSRRGSGVSADTQYF

v_gene: TRBV20-1
j_gene: TRBJ2-7
CDR3aa: CSAREASDYEQYF

v_gene: TRBV11-3
j_gene: TRBJ2-2
CDR3aa: CASSSGGTTGELFF

v_gene: TRBV7-2
j_gene: TRBJ2-7
CDR3aa: CASGGSYEQYF

v_gene: TRBV27
j_gene: TRBJ2-2
CDR3aa: CAGCRQADTWELFF

v_gene: TRBV7-2
j_gene: TRBJ2-5
CDR3aa: CASSLGLGDQYF

v_gene: TRBV29-1
j_gene: TRBJ2-1
CDR3aa: CSVEGGGSSYSEQFF

v_gene: TRBV4-1
j_gene: TRBJ2-7
CDR3aa: CASSLRDSGEQYF

v_gene: TRBV5-1
j_gene: TRBJ2-5
CDR3aa: CASATGYQETQYF

v_gene: TRBV10-3
j_gene: TRBJ1-1
CDR3aa: CAISEGRGEAFF

v_gene: TRBV7-2
j_gene: TRBJ2-3
CDR3aa: CASSSQAEADTQYF

v_gene: TRBV2
j_gene: TRBJ1-4
CDR3aa: CASSRRGGWSNEKLFF

v_gene: TRBV6-2/TRBV6-3
j_gene: TRBJ2-7
CDR3aa: CASSYSSSSYEQYF

v_gene: TRBV20-1
j_gene: TRBJ1-2
CDR3aa: CSAAGQGQAAYYGYTF

v_gene: TRBV20-1
j_gene: TRBJ1-2
CDR3aa: CSARPIISGYTF

v_gene: TRBV6-1
j_gene: TRBJ1-3
CDR3aa: CASSEVGSSSGNTIYF

v_gene: TRBV27
j_gene: TRBJ2-1
CDR3aa: CASSRDRGRDEQFF

v_gene: TRBV6-1
j_gene: TRBJ1-1
CDR3aa: CASSSQQGETEAFF

v_gene: TRBV24-1
j_gene: TRBJ2-7
CDR3aa: CATSDPFEREQYF

v_gene: TRBV2
j_gene: TRBJ2-7
CDR3aa: CASRRENYEQYF

v_gene: TRBV16
j_gene: TRBJ1-2
CDR3aa: CASSPSLTGYGYTF

v_gene: TRBV7-3
j_gene: TRBJ1-4
CDR3aa: CASSFVPGRVRTNEKLFF

v_gene: TRBV28
j_gene: TRBJ2-5
CDR3aa: CAIPGGRGAQYF

v_gene: TRBV20-1
j_gene: TRBJ2-7
CDR3aa: CSARGDTDHEQYF

v_gene: TRBV30
j_gene: TRBJ2-1
CDR3aa: CAWSGGSGNNEQFF

v_gene: TRBV18
j_gene: TRBJ1-3
CDR3aa: CASSPESSGNTIYF

v_gene: TRBV5-1
j_gene: TRBJ1-2
CDR3aa: CASSLEVSNYGYTF

v_gene: TRBV25-1
j_gene: TRBJ1-1
CDR3aa: CASSAPGGGLGEAFF

v_gene: TRBV5-1
j_gene: TRBJ2-1
CDR3aa: CASSLELSSYNEQFF

v_gene: TRBV5-4
j_gene: TRBJ2-7
CDR3aa: CASSRETHNSYEQYF

v_gene: TRBV6-1
j_gene: TRBJ2-3
CDR3aa: CASSEAGGPMAQYF

v_gene: TRBV20-1
j_gene: TRBJ2-7
CDR3aa: CSARDSGEGTYEQYF

v_gene: TRBV7-9
j_gene: TRBJ2-4
CDR3aa: CASSPTAGNKNIQYF

v_gene: TRBV5-1
j_gene: TRBJ1-4
CDR3aa: CASSLSGTGNEKLFF

v_gene: TRBV24-1
j_gene: TRBJ1-5
CDR3aa: CATSSGIQPQHF